These T cell receptor beta chains were read from a single sample in a study of blood T cell repertoires in COVID-19. Produced via immunoSEQ multiplex PCR; TCRdb's table is partial and in-frame only. The table lists roughly 140,000 clones, about 87% of them singletons. The sample taken for sequencing was PBMCs or T cells enriched from blood (not recorded which). These receptors were obtained from a man aged 45 to 65 in a cohort exposed to, infected with or recovered from COVID-19 (not recorded which). CDR3s include the opening cysteine and the closing phenylalanine or tryptophan. D genes are given only for firm matches. Clone size, where shown, is once, few, many, or a class for clones that have expanded.

CDR3: CASSPAREGHEQYF; size: once; J: TRBJ2-7; V: TRBV12-1; D: .
CDR3: CASSLGREGDEQFF; size: .; J: TRBJ2-1; V: TRBV11-2; D: TRBD2
CDR3: CASSFSTRQETQYF; size: .; J: TRBJ2-5; V: TRBV3-1/TRBV3-2; D: .
CDR3: CASRLAESTDTQYF; size: .; J: TRBJ2-3; V: TRBV2; D: TRBD2
CDR3: CASSAYGGADTEAFF; size: .; J: TRBJ1-1; V: TRBV9; D: .
CDR3: CASGSPGAQVHEQFF; size: .; J: TRBJ2-1; V: TRBV12-5; D: .
CDR3: CASSVGPRGSDTQYF; size: .; J: TRBJ2-3; V: TRBV9; D: .
CDR3: CASSQNRGSSTDTQYF; size: .; J: TRBJ2-3; V: TRBV14; D: TRBD1
CDR3: CAWSRQGADTQYF; size: few; J: TRBJ2-3; V: TRBV30; D: TRBD1
CDR3: CASSQDRIGVGIDEQFF; size: .; J: TRBJ2-1; V: TRBV14; D: .
CDR3: CASSDEGGGADTQYF; size: .; J: TRBJ2-3; V: TRBV6-4; D: .
CDR3: CASSPRAYEQYF; size: .; J: TRBJ2-7; V: TRBV18; D: .
CDR3: CSAQGAYGYTF; size: .; J: TRBJ1-2; V: TRBV20-1; D: TRBD1
CDR3: CASSFDRAYGYTF; size: .; J: TRBJ1-2; V: TRBV5-1; D: TRBD1
CDR3: CASSLMQGSQPQHF; size: .; J: TRBJ1-5; V: TRBV5-1; D: .
CDR3: CASSSRLAGGDSYNEQFF; size: .; J: TRBJ2-1; V: TRBV7-9; D: TRBD2
CDR3: CASRPEPRRTQYF; size: .; J: TRBJ2-5; V: TRBV21-1; D: .
CDR3: CASSLAEGAGTAYEQYF; size: .; J: TRBJ2-7; V: TRBV5-6; D: TRBD1
CDR3: CASSLEGRAGGSSPLHF; size: once; J: TRBJ1-6; V: TRBV5-4; D: TRBD1
CDR3: CASSHPGLYNEQFF; size: .; J: TRBJ2-1; V: TRBV7-2; D: TRBD2
CDR3: CASSKSGGRPSSGANVLTF; size: .; J: TRBJ2-6; V: TRBV21-1; D: .
CDR3: CASRRGKEALAGTAYEQYF; size: few; J: TRBJ2-7; V: TRBV21-1; D: .
CDR3: CASSSDRREGQDTQYF; size: .; J: TRBJ2-3; V: TRBV28; D: TRBD2
CDR3: CASSLDVAGGPYNEQFF; size: .; J: TRBJ2-1; V: TRBV11-3; D: TRBD2
CDR3: CASSLGGGPMGNTIYF; size: .; J: TRBJ1-3; V: TRBV11-2; D: .
CDR3: CASSNPRGDTPYEQYF; size: .; J: TRBJ2-7; V: TRBV21-1; D: .
CDR3: CASSGIQVRPLHF; size: .; J: TRBJ1-6; V: TRBV6-6; D: .
CDR3: CASSEAGGRRDTQYF; size: .; J: TRBJ2-3; V: TRBV6-1; D: .
CDR3: CASSKSGGTTNEKLFF; size: .; J: TRBJ1-4; V: TRBV19; D: TRBD1